This TCR beta chain is from a study of blood T cell repertoires in COVID-19. Germline assignment: CDR1 LNHDA and CDR2 SQIVND (reference sequence). CDR3 size: 14 residues. The V gene end was trimmed by 4 bases and the J gene end by 0 bases; junction bases not matched to a gene: 1. Sequencing was performed with immunoSEQ multiplex PCR; in TCRdb, only in-frame clones are kept and a portion is missing. Among about 190,000 clones, around 73% were seen once, and the ten largest hold around 15%. This chain joins TRBV19 and TRBJ1-1; 8 bases fit TRBD1. This receptor was obtained from a woman between 50 and 59 years old who had recovered from COVID-19. The sequencing sample was made of PBMCs or T cells enriched from blood (not recorded which). CDR3 DNA sequence: TGTGCCAGTAGTAGGACAGGGATGAACACTGAAGCTTTCTTT. Its translation: CASSRTGMNTEAFF.